This T cell receptor beta chain was recovered during a study of spatial heterogeneity in lung cancer. The overall study: When available, follow-up PBMC samples taken a median of about two years after resection were sequenced. Mean representation of each unique TCR and UMI combination in the raw reads exceeded nine occurrences. Overall study results and limits: More often at tumor resection than at routine follow-up, ubiquitous expanded tumor TCRs were detected in the blood.

This clonotype was seen many times. The antigen is not known. TCRdb processed the 5' RACE reads anew with MiXCR; each CDR3 protein has one entry. The repertoire holds around 110,000 distinct CDR3 sequences, with 10% to 15% as singletons. V lost 2 bases, J lost 5 bases, and 20 bases stayed unmatched. This CDR3 comprises 19 residues. Time point meaning: blood at routine non-recurrence follow-up after resection. Unsorted samples of tumor, nontumor lung or frozen PBMC had their whole RNA sequenced. The chain couples TRBV12-3 or TRBV12-4 to TRBJ2-5; 7 bases match TRBD2. The sequencing used PBMCs, collected at follow-up. The sequence was collected from a male donor with early-stage non-small cell lung cancer. DNA for the CDR3: TGTGCCAGCAGTTTACGGGTCTCTTTCATTGGGAGGGCGTCCGAGACCCAGTACTTC. Protein sequence: CASSLRVSFIGRASETQYF.